This T cell receptor (beta chain) was captured in a study of patients and donors after allogeneic stem cell transplantation. Unmatched junction bases numbered 4, after V lost 5 bases and J lost 1 base. The CDR3 extends over 14 amino acids. Germline V gene sequence: CDR1 SGHNT, CDR2 YENEEA. This clonotype was detected a few times. TCRdb processed the RT-PCR reads anew with MiXCR; each CDR3 protein has one entry. The sample carries tens of thousands of distinct CDR3 sequences, 5% recorded once. This receptor was obtained from a human donor who was either an allogeneic HSCT recipient or a stem cell or donor lymphocyte infusion donor (not recorded which). It is not recorded whose cells these are; they may come from a transplant donor. The sample taken for sequencing was blood, either unsorted or a sorted T cell fraction (not recorded which). The chain is built from TRBV11-3 and TRBJ2-5, with 7 bases matching TRBD2. CDR3 residues: CASSSGVVQETQYF. The DNA for the CDR3 is TGTGCCAGCAGCAGCGGGGTGGTCCAAGAGACCCAGTACTTC.